The source of this TCR beta chain is a study of a mutant IDH1 vaccine in newly diagnosed glioma. Study at large: Standard pretreatment was either radiotherapy, temozolomide, or, for most, radiochemotherapy with temozolomide.

The protocol was immunoSEQ multiplex PCR, while the TCRdb copy is restricted to in-frame clones and leaves out a portion. The sample has nearly 50,000 clones; 84% are singletons. The CDR3 is made up of 17 amino acids. V was shortened by 4 bases and J by 1 base, with 19 bases between the two germline ends. The germline CDR1 and CDR2 sequences are SGDLS and YYNGEE. The sample's time point: week 47, end of study. Vaccine doses each comprised 300 ug of mutant IDH1 20-mer peptide, with topical imiquimod. This clone showed up just once. Its antigen is unknown. The chain recombines TRBV9 with TRBJ2-3; D is possibly TRBD1 or TRBD2 (6 bases each). The specimen comprised PBMCs, sampled from a glioma patient whose treatment included an IDH1 peptide vaccine. The sequence was collected from a woman in her twenties or thirties with glioma. Some clones in this sample may be carry-over from other donors' samples. CDR3 bases: TGTGCCAGCAGCCTCCACAGGGAGGTTACGGGCACAGATACGCAGTATTTT. Its translation is CASSLHREVTGTDTQYF.